These 23 T cell receptor beta chains came from one sample sequenced in a study of control samples from healthy donors and cancer patients. Clones were read by immunoSEQ multiplex PCR, and TCRdb kept only the in-frame ones, dropping some. The sample has 350,000 to 450,000 clones, about nine tenths seen once; the top ten hold 5.5% to 8%. Sequencing was performed on PBMCs. These receptors were obtained from a man aged 35 to 55 with head and neck cancer.

This clone was observed a single time. This chain joins TRBV30 and TRBJ1-1; no definite D call. The germline CDR1 and CDR2 sequences are GTSNPN and SVGIG (reference sequence). Between the trimmed V and J ends, which lost 4 bases and 0 bases, there was a span of 6 bases. This CDR3 contains 12 residues. CDR3 sequence (DNA): TGTGCCTGGACCTTCATGAACACTGAAGCTTTCTTT. Amino acid sequence: CAWTFMNTEAFF.

The chain combines TRBV3-1 (or the pseudogene TRBV3-2) with TRBJ2-7; tentative D call: TRBD1 (5 bases). Germline CDR1 LGHDT, CDR2 YNNKEL (reference sequence). Trimming removed 4 bases at V and 1 base at J, with 14 bases between. The CDR3 length is 15 residues. In DNA, the CDR3 is TGTGCCAGCAGCCCGCGACAGTGGAGTTCCTACGAGCAGTACTTC. It encodes CASSPRQWSSYEQYF.

The chain recombines TRBV7-9 with TRBJ2-5, with a possible D match to TRBD1 (6 bases). The germline V gene has CDR1 SEHNR and CDR2 FQNEAQ (reference sequence). V was trimmed by 11 bases and J by 5 bases, leaving 18 bases between them. This CDR3 contains 13 residues. The CDR3 region has the DNA TGTGCCGCCCAGGGGCTCTGGGGGGAGACCCAGTACTTC. Translation gives CAAQGLWGETQYF.

This clone was found once. V and J are TRBV5-1 and TRBJ2-5, with 12 bases aligning to TRBD2. Germline CDR1 reads SGHRS; CDR2 reads YFSETQ. V lost 4 bases and J lost 4; bases outside the gene matches: 8. CDR3 size: 16 residues. The CDR3 bases are TGCGCCAGCAGCCCGCGACTAGCGGGGGCCTTAGAGACCCAGTACTTC. It codes for CASSPRLAGALETQYF.

The gene calls are TRBV13 and TRBJ1-1; TRBD1 aligns across 9 bases. The CDR3 is 14 amino acids. Germline V lookup: CDR1 PRHDT, CDR2 FYEKMQ (reference sequence). V shed 3 bases and J 5 bases; nucleotides not matched to a gene: 4. CDR3 DNA sequence: TGTGCCAGCAGCTTGGGGACAGGGCAGACTGAAGCTTTCTTT. It specifies CASSLGTGQTEAFF.

The J gene is TRBJ1-5, the V gene TRBV5-1, with 7 bases matching TRBD1. This CDR3 contains 15 residues. CDR1 SGHRS and CDR2 YFSETQ come from the germline V gene. V lost 0 bases to trimming and J lost 0 bases; unmatched junction nucleotides: 0. CDR3 bases: TGCGCCAGCAGCTTGGGGGACAGTAGCAATCAGCCCCAGCATTTT. Protein sequence: CASSLGDSSNQPQHF.

This chain joins TRBV7-8 and TRBJ2-5, with D hard to call. Per the germline V gene, CDR1 is SGHVS and CDR2 is FQNEAQ. Trimming cost V 5 bases and J 5 bases, with 6 bases left between them. This CDR3 comprises 11 residues. CDR3 sequence reads: CASSHSETQYF. CDR3 coding DNA: TGTGCCAGCAGCCACTCGGAGACCCAGTACTTC.

The genes are TRBV6-2 or TRBV6-3 and TRBJ2-2; 8 bases fit TRBD2. Germline V gives CDR1 MNHEY, CDR2 SVGEGT. The J segment lost 7 bases and the V segment lost 1 base, leaving 14 bases of the junction unmatched. CDR3 size: 18 residues. The DNA for the CDR3 is TGTGCCAGCAGTTACTTAAAAGGCGGGAGGCCGCATGACGGGGAGCTGTTTTTT. This sequence encodes CASSYLKGGRPHDGELFF.

V gene TRBV30 combines with J gene TRBJ1-1; weak D call: TRBD1 (6 bases). The germline gives CDR1 GTSNPN, CDR2 SVGIG (reference sequence). The CDR3 has 13 amino acids. V lost 2 bases to trimming and J lost 2 bases, with 9 bases between them. CDR3 DNA sequence: TGTGCCTGGAGTCCGACAGGTAACACTGAAGCTTTCTTT. The encoded protein is CAWSPTGNTEAFF. Supplemented by reference TRBV30 and TRBJ1-1, the full variable domain reads SQTIHQWPATLVQPVGSPLSLECTVEGTSNPNLYWYRQAAGRGLQLLFYSVGIGQISSEVPQNLSASRPQDRQFILSSKKLLLSDSGFYLCAWSPTGNTEAFFGQGTRLTVV.

The chain employs TRBV7-2 and TRBJ1-4; TRBD1 might be the D (5 bases). The CDR3 extends over 14 amino acids. Trimming removed 5 bases from V and 3 bases from J, with 10 bases in between. Germline V lookup: CDR1 SGHTA, CDR2 FQGNSA. The CDR3 region is CASSQGPPNEKLFF. The CDR3 nucleotides read TGTGCCAGCAGCCAGGGCCCCCCTAATGAAAAACTGTTTTTT.

This clone has only one observation. The J gene is TRBJ1-1, the V gene TRBV5-1; 9 positions match TRBD1. J gave up 3 bases and V 3 bases, and 6 bases lay outside the gene matches. The CDR3 is 15 amino acids. Germline V lookup: CDR1 SGHRS, CDR2 YFSETQ. The CDR3 is CASSSQGAVDTEAFF. CDR3 DNA sequence: TGCGCCAGCAGCTCACAGGGGGCGGTGGACACTGAAGCTTTCTTT.

The chain couples TRBV15 to TRBJ1-1, with a possible D match to TRBD1 (5 bases). The CDR3 spans 13 residues. Trimming took off 8 bases at V and 3 bases at J, with 13 bases between the two ends. CDR1 LNHNV and CDR2 YYDKDF come from the germline V gene (reference sequence). CDR3 sequence: CATLGGVYTEAFF. CDR3 in DNA: TGTGCCACCCTTGGAGGGGTATACACTGAAGCTTTCTTT.

This chain joins TRBV9 and TRBJ1-6, with D unclear. Trimming removed 0 bases at V and 0 bases at J, with 10 bases between. The length of the CDR3 is 17 residues. Germline V gene data show CDR1 as SGDLS and CDR2 as YYNGEE. CDR3: CASSVGILYSYNSPLHF. The CDR3 coding sequence is TGTGCCAGCAGCGTAGGAATTTTGTACTCCTATAATTCACCCCTCCACTTT. The entire variable domain, with the rest obtained from reference TRBV9 and TRBJ1-6, is as follows: DSGVTQTPKHLITATGQRVTLRCSPRSGDLSVYWYQQSLDQGLQFLIQYYNGEERAKGNILERFSAQQFPDLHSELNLSSLELGDSALYFCASSVGILYSYNSPLHFGNGTRLTVT.

V and J are TRBV14 and TRBJ1-2; 7 positions agree with TRBD1. From germline, CDR1 is SGHDN and CDR2 FVKESK. The V gene end was trimmed by 1 base and the J gene end by 4 bases; junction bases not matched to a gene: 3. This CDR3 has 14 amino acids. As DNA, the CDR3 is TGTGCCAGCAGCCAAGGTGGGACAGTCTATGGCTACACCTTC. This gives the protein CASSQGGTVYGYTF.

This chain uses TRBV4-1 with TRBJ1-4; 7 bases match TRBD1. The germline gives CDR1 MGHRA, CDR2 YSYEKL. V was pared by 4 bases and J by 6 bases, with 8 bases of the junction left unmatched. This CDR3 has 15 residues. The CDR3 DNA is TGCGCCAGCAGCCCACCGACAGGGCTTGATGAAAAACTGTTTTTT. This gives the protein CASSPPTGLDEKLFF.

V usage is TRBV18 and J usage is TRBJ1-1; D is uncertain. The CDR3 loop spans 15 amino acids. Germline V gene data show CDR1 as KGHSH and CDR2 as LQKENI. Trimming stripped 4 bases from V and 3 bases from J, with 15 bases between. CDR3 in amino acids: CASSLYKEVHTEAFF. The DNA for the CDR3 is TGTGCCAGCTCACTTTATAAGGAGGTGCACACTGAAGCTTTCTTT.

CDR3 region: CAWTTGVQQYF. CDR3 bases: TGTGCCTGGACAACAGGGGTACAGCAGTACTTC. The rearrangement joins TRBV30 to TRBJ2-7; 7 bases fit TRBD1. The V gene's germline CDR1 is GTSNPN and CDR2 SVGIG (reference sequence). The CDR3 contains 11 residues. The trim removed 4 bases at V and 8 bases at J, leaving 5 bases unmatched.

CDR3 bases: TGTGCCAGCAGCTTAGGGCGGGCCGTGAACACCGGGGAGCTGTTTTTT. Its protein product is CASSLGRAVNTGELFF. The chain couples TRBV11-2 to TRBJ2-2; tentative D call: TRBD2 (5 bases). The germline V and J ends were trimmed by 1 base and 1 base, with 10 bases remaining between them. The CDR3 has 16 amino acids. CDR1 is SGHAT and CDR2 is FQNNGV in the germline V gene.

The chain carries TRBV7-3 and TRBJ2-5; 7 bases are shared with TRBD1. Trimming removed 5 bases from V and 4 bases from J; junction bases left unmatched: 4. CDR1 and CDR2 (germline): SGHTA, FQGTGA. This CDR3 comprises 13 residues. This CDR3 is CASSLGQRETQYF. The CDR3 DNA reads as TGTGCCAGCAGCCTGGGACAGCGAGAGACCCAGTACTTC.

The chain is built from TRBV7-6 and TRBJ1-1; a weak D match, TRBD1 (6 bases). V was trimmed by 5 bases and J by 1 base, leaving 14 bases between them. Germline assignment: CDR1 SGHVS and CDR2 FNYEAQ. The CDR3 totals 15 residues. CDR3 nucleotide sequence: TGTGCCAGCAGCGAATTAGGGGGGCCGAACACTGAAGCTTTCTTT. Translated: CASSELGGPNTEAFF. Using reference TRBV7-6 and TRBJ1-1 for the parts outside the CDR3, the full variable domain is GAGVSQSPRYKVTKRGQDVALRCDPISGHVSLYWYRQALGQGPEFLTYFNYEAQQDKSGLPNDRFSAERPEGSISTLTIQRTEQRDSAMYRCASSELGGPNTEAFFGQGTRLTVV.

The gene calls are TRBV11-2 and TRBJ1-3; D possibly corresponds to TRBD1 (5 bases). V was trimmed by 4 bases and J by 3 bases, leaving 13 bases between them. This CDR3 has 15 residues. Germline assignment: CDR1 SGHAT and CDR2 FQNNGV. The CDR3 DNA reads TGTGCCAGCAGCTCCGGGACGGCAATTGGAAACACCATATATTTT. Amino acid sequence: CASSSGTAIGNTIYF.

The rearrangement uses TRBV14 and TRBJ2-7; no firm D call. Germline values: CDR1 SGHDN, CDR2 FVKESK. The V end lost 0 bases, the J end lost 9 bases, and 12 bases lay between the germline ends. The CDR3 is 13 residues long. The DNA of the CDR3 is TGTGCCAGCAGCCAAGATAGGTCCCCCTGGCAGTACTTC. It specifies CASSQDRSPWQYF.

The chain links TRBV18 to TRBJ2-7; the D gene is possibly TRBD1 (7 bases). Germline values: CDR1 KGHSH, CDR2 LQKENI. The V end was cut by 2 bases, the J end by 2 bases, with 13 bases between. The CDR3 has 15 residues. The CDR3, as DNA: TGTGCCAGCTCACCATCGGCAGGGGGGCCCTACGAGCAGTACTTC. Its protein is CASSPSAGGPYEQYF. The whole variable domain, filled in from reference TRBV18 and TRBJ2-7, reads NAGVMQNPRHLVRRRGQEARLRCSPMKGHSHVYWYRQLPEEGLKFMVYLQKENIIDESGMPKERFSAEFPKEGPSILRIQQVVRGDSAAYFCASSPSAGGPYEQYFGPGTRLTVT.